This TCR beta chain was captured by sequencing in a study of beta chain features in type 1 diabetes. Study context: What patients shared with healthy donors was a similar profile of age, gender and cell yields.

In its sample, this clone was seen many times. What it recognizes is unknown. The germline CDR1 and CDR2 sequences are MNHEY and SMNVEV (reference sequence). J gave up 4 bases and V 5 bases, and 7 bases lay outside the gene matches. CDR3 length: 14 amino acids. Study-level results: When VDJ junctions were examined, type 1 diabetes patients showed fewer insertions and more deletions.

Expressed TCRB transcripts were sequenced, since all the RNA that had been isolated was reverse transcribed. The repertoire was sequenced with immunoSEQ multiplex PCR; TCRdb's copy has only in-frame clones and lacks some. In the table there are about 150,000 clones, roughly 8% of which are singletons. This clonotype was sampled from a man younger than 30 in good health. The material sequenced was central memory CD4+ T cells from blood. The chain couples TRBV27 to TRBJ2-5; 7 bases are shared with TRBD1. Here the CDR3 reads CASSPTGAGETQYF. CDR3 nucleotide sequence: TGTGCCAGCAGTCCAACAGGGGCAGGAGAGACCCAGTACTTC.